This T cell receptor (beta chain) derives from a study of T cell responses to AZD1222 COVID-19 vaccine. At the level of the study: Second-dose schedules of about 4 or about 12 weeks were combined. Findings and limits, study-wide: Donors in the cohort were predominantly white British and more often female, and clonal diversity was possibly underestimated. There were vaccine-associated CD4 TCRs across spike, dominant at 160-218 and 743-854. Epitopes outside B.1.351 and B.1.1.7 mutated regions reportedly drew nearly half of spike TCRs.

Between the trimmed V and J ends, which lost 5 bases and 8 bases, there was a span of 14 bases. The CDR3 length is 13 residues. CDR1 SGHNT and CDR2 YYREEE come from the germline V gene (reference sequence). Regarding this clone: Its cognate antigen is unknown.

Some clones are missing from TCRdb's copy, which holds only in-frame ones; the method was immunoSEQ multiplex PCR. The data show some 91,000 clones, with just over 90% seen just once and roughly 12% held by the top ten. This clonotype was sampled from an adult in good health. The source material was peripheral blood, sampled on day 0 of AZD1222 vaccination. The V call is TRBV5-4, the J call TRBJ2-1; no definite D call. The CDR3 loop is CASREAARDEQFF. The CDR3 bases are TGTGCCAGCAGAGAGGCGGCCCGCGATGAGCAGTTCTTC.